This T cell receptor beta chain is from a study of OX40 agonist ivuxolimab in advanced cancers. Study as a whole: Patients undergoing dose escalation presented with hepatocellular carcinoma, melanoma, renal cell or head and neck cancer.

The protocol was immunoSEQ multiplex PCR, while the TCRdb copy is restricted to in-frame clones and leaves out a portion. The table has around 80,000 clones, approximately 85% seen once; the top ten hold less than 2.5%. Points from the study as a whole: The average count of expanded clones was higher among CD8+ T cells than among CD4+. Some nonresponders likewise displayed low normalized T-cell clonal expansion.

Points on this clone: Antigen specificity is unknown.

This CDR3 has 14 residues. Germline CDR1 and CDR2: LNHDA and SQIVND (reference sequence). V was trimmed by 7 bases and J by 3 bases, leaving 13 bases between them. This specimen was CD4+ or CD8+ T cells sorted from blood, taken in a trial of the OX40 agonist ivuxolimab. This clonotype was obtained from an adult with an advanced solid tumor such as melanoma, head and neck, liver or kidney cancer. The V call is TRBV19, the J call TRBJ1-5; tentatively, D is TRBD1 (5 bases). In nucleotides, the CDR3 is TGTGCCAGTACCGGTGGGGGAGACAATCAGCCCCAGCATTTT. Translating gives CASTGGGDNQPQHF.